This TCR beta chain comes out of a study of blood T cell repertoires in COVID-19. Turning to the study itself: Samples taken during acute and convalescent COVID-19 were collected in the United States, Italy and Spain.

Original processing notes: Using reference gene primer amplification, nucleated cell counts were estimated. Assay: immunoSEQ multiplex PCR; the TCRdb copy retains only in-frame clones and omits some. V and J calls and clone size come straight from that table; D and trimming were deduced from the DNA. Of about 330,000 clones listed, about nine tenths are singletons. This CDR3 is 16 amino acids long. The germline gives CDR1 KGHSH, CDR2 LQKENI. The V end was cut by 5 bases, the J end by 5 bases, with 19 bases between. All recovered Cohort 3 donors got two negative PCRs, got clearance, or saw symptom resolution.

The sequenced sample consisted of PBMCs or T cells enriched from blood (not recorded which). The receptor was isolated from a woman under 30 who had recovered from COVID-19. This chain links TRBV18 with TRBJ1-5; TRBD1 is a possible D gene (6 bases). In DNA, the CDR3 is TGTGCCAGCTCATCAGGGGAGTTGCCGGACCATCAGCCCCAGCATTTT. It translates to CASSSGELPDHQPQHF.